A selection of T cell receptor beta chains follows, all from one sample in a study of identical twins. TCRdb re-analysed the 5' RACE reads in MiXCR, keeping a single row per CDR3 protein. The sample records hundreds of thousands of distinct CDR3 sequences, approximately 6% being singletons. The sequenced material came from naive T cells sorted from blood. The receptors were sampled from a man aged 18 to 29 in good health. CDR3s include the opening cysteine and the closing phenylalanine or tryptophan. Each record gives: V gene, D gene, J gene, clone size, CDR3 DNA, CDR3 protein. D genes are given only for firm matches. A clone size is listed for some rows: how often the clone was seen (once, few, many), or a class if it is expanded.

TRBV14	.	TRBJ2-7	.	TGTGCCAGCAGCCAAGAAACTTGGGACCGGACCTACGAGCAGTACTTC	CASSQETWDRTYEQYF
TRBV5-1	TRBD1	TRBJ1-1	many	TGCGCCAGCAGCCCCGGGACAGGCTGGGACACTGAAGCTTTCTTT	CASSPGTGWDTEAFF
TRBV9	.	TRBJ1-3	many	TGTGCCAGCAGCGTAGCGTCAGGGCGACCGGGAAACACCATATATTTT	CASSVASGRPGNTIYF
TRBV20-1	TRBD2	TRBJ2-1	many	TGCAGTGCGCCACTAGCGGGAGCTAGACGGGATGAGCAGTTCTTC	CSAPLAGARRDEQFF
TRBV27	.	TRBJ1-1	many	TGTGCCAGCAGTTTCCTATCTGGCACTGAAGCTTTCTTT	CASSFLSGTEAFF
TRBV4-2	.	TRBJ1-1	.	TGTGCCAGCAGCCGCGAAACAGGGTTGATCACTGAAGCTTTCTTT	CASSRETGLITEAFF
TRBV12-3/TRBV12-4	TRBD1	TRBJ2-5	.	TGTGCCACCCGGGGACAGGGGGAAGAGACCCAGTACTTC	CATRGQGEETQYF
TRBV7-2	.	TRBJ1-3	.	TGTGCCAGCACCGATACCTCTGGAAACACCATATATTTT	CASTDTSGNTIYF
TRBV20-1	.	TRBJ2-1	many	TGCAGTGCTAGGATCCGGGGGGAGCAGTTCTTC	CSARIRGEQFF
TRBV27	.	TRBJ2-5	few	TGTGCCAGCAGTTCACAGACCCGGGCCCTCCCGGAGACCCAGTACTTC	CASSSQTRALPETQYF
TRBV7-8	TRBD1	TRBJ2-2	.	TGTGCCAGCAGCCATAACAGGGGTGAAGGGGAGCTGTTTTTT	CASSHNRGEGELFF
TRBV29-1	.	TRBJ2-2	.	TGCAGCGCCCATAGCGGCACCGGGGAGCTGTTTTTT	CSAHSGTGELFF
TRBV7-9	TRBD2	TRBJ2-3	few	TGTGCCAGCAGCTTCTCTAGCGGTGGGGATACGCAGTATTTT	CASSFSSGGDTQYF
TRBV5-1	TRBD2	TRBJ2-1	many	TGCGCCAGCAGCTTGGCTGCTAGCGGGAATGAGCAGTTCTTC	CASSLAASGNEQFF
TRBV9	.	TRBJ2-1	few	TGTGCCAGCGGCCCGGCCGTTCAGGGTTACGAGCAGTTCTTC	CASGPAVQGYEQFF
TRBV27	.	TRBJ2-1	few	TGTGCCAGCAGTTATCCGGGAGTAGGGAGAAATGAGCAGTTCTTC	CASSYPGVGRNEQFF
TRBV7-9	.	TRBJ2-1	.	TGTGCCAGCAGCGCCGGAGGGCTTCCCTACAATGAGCAGTTCTTC	CASSAGGLPYNEQFF
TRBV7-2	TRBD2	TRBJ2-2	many	TGTGCCAGCAGCTTAGCGTCGACTAGCGGGACGAGGACCGGGGAGCTGTTTTTT	CASSLASTSGTRTGELFF
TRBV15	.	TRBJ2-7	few	TGTGCCACCAGCAGAGTGGAAGGGCCCTACGAGCAGTACTTC	CATSRVEGPYEQYF
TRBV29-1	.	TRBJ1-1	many	TGCAGCGCCCGGGGGGGGGCGCATACTGAAGCTTTCTTT	CSARGGAHTEAFF
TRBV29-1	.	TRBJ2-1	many	TGCAGCGCAAAGAGCTCCTACAATGAGCAGTTCTTC	CSAKSSYNEQFF
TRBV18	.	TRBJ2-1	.	TGTGCCAGCTCGGGACCAAAGGCAGATGGGAATGAGCAGTTCTTC	CASSGPKADGNEQFF
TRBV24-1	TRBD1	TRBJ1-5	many	TGTGCCACCAGTGAACAGGGGATCGGTCAGCCCCAGCATTTT	CATSEQGIGQPQHF
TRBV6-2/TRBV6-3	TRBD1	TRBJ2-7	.	TGTGCCAGCAGTGCGACAGGGGGCTCGGTTTACGAGCAGTACTTC	CASSATGGSVYEQYF
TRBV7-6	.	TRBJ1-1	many	TGTGCCAGCAGCGCTCAGGGTCCCCTGAACACTGAAGCTTTCTTT	CASSAQGPLNTEAFF
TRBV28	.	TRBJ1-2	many	TGTGCCATTACACGGGGTATCGCTGATGGCTACACCTTC	CAITRGIADGYTF
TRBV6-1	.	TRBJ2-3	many	TGTGCCAGCAGGCCCAGGGACCCAGATACGCAGTATTTT	CASRPRDPDTQYF
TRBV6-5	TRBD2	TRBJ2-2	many	TGTGCCAGCAGTTACGCACTAGCGGGAGGATCGGGGGAGCTGTTTTTT	CASSYALAGGSGELFF
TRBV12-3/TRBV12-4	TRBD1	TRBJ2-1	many	TGTGCCAGCACCCTCGTAGGGGGCCGTGGTGAGCAGTTCTTC	CASTLVGGRGEQFF
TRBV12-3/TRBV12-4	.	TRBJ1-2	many	TGTGCCAGCAGTCCAAGGAGCAACTATGGCTACACCTTC	CASSPRSNYGYTF
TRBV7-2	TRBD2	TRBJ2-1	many	TGTGCCCCGGCGGGAGACCATTACAATGAGCAGTTCTTC	CAPAGDHYNEQFF
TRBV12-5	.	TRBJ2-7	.	TGTGCTAGTGCCCCCGACCTATACTACGAGCAGTACTTC	CASAPDLYYEQYF
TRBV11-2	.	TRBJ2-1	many	TGTGCCAGCAGCCAGTACAATGAGCAGTTCTTC	CASSQYNEQFF
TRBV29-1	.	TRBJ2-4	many	TGCAGCGTTTATGGGGTGGGCAAAAACATTCAGTACTTC	CSVYGVGKNIQYF
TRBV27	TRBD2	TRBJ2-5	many	TGTGCCAGCGGCCCTCCAGGGGGTCACAATAGCGGGAGTGGAGAGACCCAGTACTTC	CASGPPGGHNSGSGETQYF
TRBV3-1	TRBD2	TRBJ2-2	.	TGTGCCAGCAGCCAAGATGGGCTAGCGGGAGACACCGGGGAGCTGTTTTTT	CASSQDGLAGDTGELFF
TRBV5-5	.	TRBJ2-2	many	TGTGCCAGCAGCTTGGGGCACAAGAACACCGGGGAGCTGTTTTTT	CASSLGHKNTGELFF
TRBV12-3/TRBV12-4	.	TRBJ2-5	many	TGTGCCAGCAGTAGCCGGACCGGGACGCTAGAGACCCAGTACTTC	CASSSRTGTLETQYF
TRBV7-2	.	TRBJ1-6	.	TGTGCCAGCAGCCCACGGGGGGTAGGCTCACCCCTCCACTTT	CASSPRGVGSPLHF
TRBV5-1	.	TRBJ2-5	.	TGCGCCAGCAGCTCTCGGACTATCCAAGAGACCCAGTACTTC	CASSSRTIQETQYF
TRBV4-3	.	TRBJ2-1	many	TGCGCCAGCAGCCGACGAACATTAGCTTTTGAGCAGTTCTTC	CASSRRTLAFEQFF
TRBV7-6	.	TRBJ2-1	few	TGTGCCAGCAGCTTAAGGGGAAAGAACTCAGGGAATGAGCAGTTCTTC	CASSLRGKNSGNEQFF
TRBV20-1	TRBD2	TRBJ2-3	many	TGCAGTGCTAGAGATCTAGCGGGGAGCACAGATACGCAGTATTTT	CSARDLAGSTDTQYF
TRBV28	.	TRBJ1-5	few	TGTGCCAGCAGCTCCCTTGGACAGTTCAATCAGCCCCAGCATTTT	CASSSLGQFNQPQHF
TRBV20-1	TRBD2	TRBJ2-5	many	TGCAGTGCTAGAGATCCCTTCGGCGGGAGAGCTGAGACCCAGTACTTC	CSARDPFGGRAETQYF
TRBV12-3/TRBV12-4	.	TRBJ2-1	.	TGTGCCAGCAGTTTAGCGCTGGGGGGTATCCACTCCTACAATGAGCAGTTCTTC	CASSLALGGIHSYNEQFF
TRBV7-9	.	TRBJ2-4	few	TGTGCCAGCAGCTTGACGGCGGAACCAGCCAAAAACATTCAGTACTTC	CASSLTAEPAKNIQYF
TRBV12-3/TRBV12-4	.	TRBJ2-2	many	TGTGCCAGCAGTTCGACCGGGGAGCTGTTTTTT	CASSSTGELFF
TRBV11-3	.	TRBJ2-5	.	TGTGCCAGCAGCCGCGGGACGGATACGAGGGAGACCCAGTACTTC	CASSRGTDTRETQYF